This T cell receptor (beta chain) was sequenced during a study of CD8 T cells in Susac syndrome. TCR beta was sequenced from blood CD8+ and CD4+ T cells. Reverse transcription of roughly 0.5 to 1 ug RNA was carried out with random hexamers. TCR beta CDR3 was amplified by immunoSEQ covering 54 Vbeta and 13 Jbeta. TCRdb reanalysed the immunoSEQ multiplex PCR reads using MiXCR and keeps one entry per CDR3 protein. The sample contains roughly 190,000 distinct CDR3 sequences, approximately 95% of which appear only once. Looked up from germline, CDR1 is SGHTS and CDR2 is YDEGEE. The V end lost 4 bases, the J end lost 1 base, and 12 bases lay between the germline ends. This CDR3 has 15 amino acids.

This TCR came from a human donor in good health. The specimen sequenced was CD4+ T cells from PBMCs. The chain combines TRBV5-8 with TRBJ1-5; D perhaps matches TRBD1 (5 bases). DNA of the CDR3: TGTGCCAGCAGCAGCCCAGGGATCAGCAATCAGCCCCAGCATTTT. It yields the protein CASSSPGISNQPQHF.